Listed here is a single T cell receptor (beta chain). The data derive from a study of blood T cell repertoires in COVID-19. As for the study in general: Whether acute or convalescent, the COVID-19 samples came from the United States, Italy and Spain. Sources were T cells, B-cell-depleted T cells, or PBMCs; the material itself was cDNA or gDNA.

The table came from immunoSEQ multiplex PCR; TCRdb's copy has only in-frame clones and leaves some out. This table holds about 59,000 clones, less than 80% found once. This CDR3 has 17 residues. CDR1 KGHSH and CDR2 LQKENI come from the germline V gene. J gave up 1 base and V 4 bases, and 6 bases lay outside the gene matches. Material: peripheral blood. This receptor was obtained from a human donor in a cohort sampled during active COVID-19. The chain has TRBV18 and TRBJ1-4; the match to TRBD1 covers 10 bases. The CDR3 DNA is TGTGCCAGCTCACGACGCGGGACAGGGGAAACTAATGAAAAACTGTTTTTT. Amino acids: CASSRRGTGETNEKLFF.